This record looks at one T cell receptor beta chain sequence and its context. The J segment lost 7 bases and the V segment lost 3 bases, leaving 6 bases of the junction unmatched. Germline V gene data show CDR1 as MGHDK and CDR2 as SYGVNS. There are 14 residues in the CDR3. This sample is part of a study of cytomegalovirus exposure and HLA in healthy donors. PCR amplification relied on 60 Vbeta primers (plus 13 Jbeta primers). The method was immunoSEQ multiplex PCR; TCRdb's version includes in-frame clones alone and lacks a portion of them. The sample records fewer than 90,000 clones, around 80% being singletons.

This clonotype was sampled from a male donor in good health and CMV-seropositive. Input material: PBMCs. The chain links TRBV25-1 to TRBJ1-2, with 9 bases that match TRBD1. CDR3 amino acids: CASSDVQGARGYTF. CDR3 nucleotides: TGTGCCAGCAGTGATGTACAGGGGGCGCGTGGCTACACCTTC.